The rows below give T cell receptor beta chains drawn from one sample of a study of early T cells in non-severe SARS-CoV-2 infection. TCRdb re-analysed the 5' RACE reads in MiXCR, keeping a single row per CDR3 protein. The sample includes around 58,000 distinct CDR3 sequences, about 13% of them seen just once. Sequenced input: whole blood. Receptors were obtained from an adult who was a healthcare worker with PCR-confirmed SARS-CoV-2 infection or an uninfected control (not recorded which). CDR3s include the opening cysteine and the closing phenylalanine or tryptophan. The D gene is left open where the match is weak. For some rows the clone size is stated as once, few or many, or as a class when expanded; others skip it.

>many|TRBV7-9|TRBJ1-1|.
TGTGCCAGCGCCTTACAGAGGATGAACACTGAAGCTTTCTTT
CASALQRMNTEAFF
>many|TRBV6-6|TRBJ2-5|.
TGTGCCAGCAGTTTCCCGACGGGGGGCAGTAAAGGGACCCAGTACTTC
CASSFPTGGSKGTQYF
>.|TRBV24-1|TRBJ2-1|TRBD2
TGTGCCACCGGGGGGGTAGGTTCTTTGAATGAGCAGTTCTTC
CATGGVGSLNEQFF
>few|TRBV11-1|TRBJ1-3|.
TGTGCCAGCAGCCAAATCAATGGAAACACCATATATTTT
CASSQINGNTIYF
>few|TRBV15|TRBJ2-3|TRBD1
TGTGCCACCAGCAGAGGACAGGGGGAGGCAGATACGCAGTATTTT
CATSRGQGEADTQYF
>many|TRBV27|TRBJ1-5|TRBD1
TGTGCCAGCAGTCAACGGACAGGGCATCAGCCCCAGCATTTT
CASSQRTGHQPQHF
>many|TRBV7-2|TRBJ2-6|.
TGTGCCAGCAGCTTAGGAGGCTCTGGGGCCAACGTCCTGACTTTC
CASSLGGSGANVLTF
>.|TRBV7-9|TRBJ1-5|.
TGTGCCAGCAGCTTAGGAAAAGGACGGGCTAATCAGCCCCAGCATTTT
CASSLGKGRANQPQHF
>.|TRBV3-1|TRBJ2-3|.
TGTGCCAGCAGCCCTTCAGGATGGCAGGGGACAGATACGCAGTATTTT
CASSPSGWQGTDTQYF
>few|TRBV6-6|TRBJ2-7|.
TGTGCCAGCAGTTACTCAGAGACAGGCGCCTTGGAGCAGTACTTC
CASSYSETGALEQYF
>few|TRBV20-1|TRBJ2-2|.
TGCAGTGCTAGGGAATTTAGCTCGTTGAGCACCGGGGAGCTGTTTTTT
CSAREFSSLSTGELFF